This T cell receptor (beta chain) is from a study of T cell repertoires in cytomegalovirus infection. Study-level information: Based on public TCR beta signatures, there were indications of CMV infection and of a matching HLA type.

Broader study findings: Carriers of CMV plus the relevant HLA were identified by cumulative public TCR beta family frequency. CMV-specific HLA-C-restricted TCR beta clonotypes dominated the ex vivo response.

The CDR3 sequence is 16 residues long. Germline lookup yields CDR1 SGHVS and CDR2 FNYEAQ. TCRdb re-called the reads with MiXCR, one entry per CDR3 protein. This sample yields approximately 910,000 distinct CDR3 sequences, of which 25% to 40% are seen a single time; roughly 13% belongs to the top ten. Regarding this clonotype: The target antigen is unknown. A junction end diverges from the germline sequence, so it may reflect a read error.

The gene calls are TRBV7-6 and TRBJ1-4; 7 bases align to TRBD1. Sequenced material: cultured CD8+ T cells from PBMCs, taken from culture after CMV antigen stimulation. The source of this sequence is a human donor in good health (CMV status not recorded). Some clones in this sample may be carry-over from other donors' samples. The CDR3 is CVSSLSRQGANEKLFF. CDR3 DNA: TGTGTCAGCAGCTTATCCCGACAGGGAGCTAATGAAAAACTGTTTTTT.